The next 5 T cell receptor beta chains were all read from a single sample in a study of OX40 agonist ivuxolimab in advanced cancers. TCRdb keeps only in-frame clones here, not all; method: immunoSEQ multiplex PCR. The sample has approximately 82,000 clones, approximately 85% seen once; the top ten hold roughly 2.5%. This specimen consisted of CD4+ or CD8+ T cells sorted from blood, obtained in a trial of the OX40 agonist ivuxolimab. These receptors originate from an adult with an advanced solid tumor such as melanoma, head and neck, liver or kidney cancer.

V usage is TRBV10-3 and J usage is TRBJ2-2, with a weak D call TRBD1 (5 bases). V was cut by 0 bases and J by 6 bases, with 11 bases left in between. The CDR3 extends over 15 amino acids. Germline V gene sequence: CDR1 ENHRY, CDR2 SYGVKD. CDR3 residues: CAISESNGAAGELFF. The CDR3 DNA reads TGTGCCATCAGTGAGTCGAATGGGGCCGCCGGGGAGCTGTTTTTT.

J is TRBJ1-1 and V is TRBV7-9; 7 positions match TRBD1. Germline assignment: CDR1 SEHNR and CDR2 FQNEAQ (reference sequence). V lost 3 bases and J lost 6; bases outside the gene matches: 4. CDR3 length equals 13 residues. For the CDR3, the DNA is TGTGCCAGCAGCTTGACAGGACAGGCTGAAGCTTTCTTT. Its protein is CASSLTGQAEAFF.

Here the CDR3 reads CASSVGQGVDQAFF. The DNA for the CDR3 is TGTGCCAGCAGCGTTGGACAGGGGGTCGATCAAGCTTTCTTT. The chain joins TRBV9 to TRBJ1-1; 10 bases line up with TRBD1. CDR1 SGDLS and CDR2 YYNGEE come from the germline V gene. V dropped 2 bases and J dropped 9; count of bases not matched to a gene: 7. This CDR3 comprises 14 residues.

The chain combines TRBV6-5 with TRBJ2-5, with 8 bases that match TRBD1. Germline V gives CDR1 MNHEY, CDR2 SVGAGI. Trimming cost V 7 bases and J 0 bases; bases outside gene matches: 4. The CDR3 has 14 residues. The CDR3 bases are TGTGCCAGCACGCAGACAGGGGACCAAGAGACCCAGTACTTC. The encoded protein is CASTQTGDQETQYF.

The rearrangement links TRBV5-1 to TRBJ1-1; 7 bases map to TRBD1. The V gene's germline CDR1 is SGHRS and CDR2 YFSETQ. Trimming cost V 4 bases and J 4 bases; bases outside gene matches: 10. CDR3 length: 15 amino acids. Here the CDR3 reads CASSQGGQVGTEAFF. Here the CDR3 DNA reads TGCGCCAGCAGCCAGGGGGGGCAGGTTGGCACTGAAGCTTTCTTT.